These 11 T cell receptor beta chains were all obtained from the same sample, sequenced in a study of post-analysis software for immune sequencing data. Findings and limits, study-wide: Higher frequency in patients than in controls was seen for about five TRBV segments, with TRBV5-6, TRBV5-1 and TRBV20-1 among them.

Presence of unique molecular identifiers characterized the TCR beta cDNA libraries. MiXCR, run by TCRdb on the PCR reads, gives a single entry per CDR3 protein. The sample has fewer than 850,000 distinct CDR3 sequences, approximately 44% seen once. Their specific antigens are unknown. What was sequenced was blood. The receptor set was obtained from a girl aged 5-17 years with multiple sclerosis.

This chain connects TRBV9 to TRBJ1-5, with unresolved D. Deletions cut 3 bases from V and 0 bases from J, with 10 bases between. This CDR3 comprises 15 residues. CDR1 and CDR2 from the germline V gene are SGDLS and YYNGEE. The CDR3 nucleotides read TGTGCCAGCAGCGCCGATCCATATAGCAATCAGCCCCAGCATTTT. Its protein product is CASSADPYSNQPQHF.

The rearrangement uses TRBV20-1 and TRBJ2-7; 8 bases are a match to TRBD2. CDR1 and CDR2 from the germline V gene are DFQATT and SNEGSKA (reference sequence). This CDR3 comprises 13 residues. J lost 2 bases, V lost 6 bases, and 6 bases had no gene match. The CDR3 region has the DNA TGCAGTGCCCCTGGGACTAGGGCCTACGAGCAGTACTTC. It is translated as CSAPGTRAYEQYF.

J is TRBJ2-1 and V is TRBV10-3, with 8 bases identical to TRBD2. CDR3 length equals 17 residues. The germline gives CDR1 ENHRY, CDR2 SYGVKD. The V and J ends lost 0 bases and 4 bases, in that order; junction bases with no gene match: 8. The CDR3 DNA reads TGTGCCATCAGTGAGTCGACTCCTAGCGGGCTTTACAATGAGCAGTTCTTC. Residues: CAISESTPSGLYNEQFF.

There are a few counts of this clonotype. The rearrangement joins TRBV6-5 to TRBJ1-2; perhaps TRBD1 as D (5 bases). The CDR3 is made up of 14 amino acids. Germline V gene lookup returns CDR1 MNHEY and CDR2 SVGAGI. V was clipped by 0 bases and J by 6 bases, with 11 bases between them. The CDR3 nucleotides read TGTGCCAGCAGTTACTCGCGGGCAGGGAATGGCTACACCTTC. Translated, it gives CASSYSRAGNGYTF.

The chain has TRBV4-3 and TRBJ2-3, with TRBD2 matching over 8 bases. Trimming cost V 3 bases and J 2 bases; bases outside gene matches: 10. CDR3 length equals 17 residues. Germline CDR1 LGHNA, CDR2 YSLEER. The CDR3 nucleotides are TGCGCCAGCAGCCAGTCCAGCGGGAGAGGGGCCACAGATACGCAGTATTTT. Its translation: CASSQSSGRGATDTQYF.

The V and J genes are TRBV7-3 and TRBJ1-1, with TRBD1 as a possible D gene (5 bases). The germline gives CDR1 SGHTA, CDR2 FQGTGA. V was cut by 2 bases and J by 1 base, with 11 bases left in between. The CDR3 contains 15 residues. CDR3 nucleotide sequence: TGTGCCAGCAGCTTAGGAGGAGGGGAGAACACTGAAGCTTTCTTT. This codes for CASSLGGGENTEAFF.

The sample holds a few counts of this clonotype. V usage is TRBV7-2 and J usage is TRBJ2-3, with 10 bases identical to TRBD2. J gave up 6 bases and V 1 base, and 10 bases lay outside the gene matches. CDR1 is SGHTA and CDR2 is FQGNSA in the germline V gene. The length of the CDR3 is 17 residues. CDR3 loop: CASSLDVAGGFSDTQYF. As DNA, the CDR3 is TGTGCCAGCAGCTTAGATGTAGCGGGAGGATTCTCGGATACGCAGTATTTT.

With respect to this clonotype: This may stem from a read error, because a much larger clone lies one nucleotide away. The chain joins TRBV24-1 to TRBJ1-4; no clear D gene. This CDR3 has 14 amino acids. The V gene's germline CDR1 is KGHDR and CDR2 SFDVKD. In DNA form, the CDR3 reads TGTGTCACCAGTGATTCCAGACGGGCGGAAAAACTGTTTTTT. This encodes CVTSDSRRAEKLFF.

Remarks on this clonotype: A junction boundary mismatches the germline segment, possibly from a read error. The gene calls are TRBV20-1 and TRBJ2-6, with D tentatively TRBD1 (6 bases). This CDR3 is built from 14 residues. Germline assignment: CDR1 DFQATT and CDR2 SNEGSKA (reference sequence). The CDR3 region is CSVGARSGADVLTF. CDR3 nucleotides: TGCAGTGTGGGGGCCCGCTCTGGGGCCGACGTCCTGACTTTC.

The J gene is TRBJ2-5, the V gene TRBV12-3 or TRBV12-4; D is undetermined. Trimming removed 5 bases at V and 7 bases at J, with 14 bases between. CDR3 size: 13 residues. The CDR3 bases are TGTGCCAGCAGTCAGGTGCCGGATGGGACCCAGTACTTC. This encodes CASSQVPDGTQYF.

The V gene is TRBV7-3, the J gene TRBJ2-1; D is possibly TRBD2 (6 bases). The V and J ends lost 4 bases and 0 bases respectively, with 16 bases between them. The length of the CDR3 is 17 residues. From germline, CDR1 is SGHTA and CDR2 FQGTGA. The chain's CDR3 is CASSSTAGYSSYNEQFF. CDR3 in DNA: TGTGCCAGCAGCTCTACGGCGGGGTATAGCTCCTACAATGAGCAGTTCTTC.